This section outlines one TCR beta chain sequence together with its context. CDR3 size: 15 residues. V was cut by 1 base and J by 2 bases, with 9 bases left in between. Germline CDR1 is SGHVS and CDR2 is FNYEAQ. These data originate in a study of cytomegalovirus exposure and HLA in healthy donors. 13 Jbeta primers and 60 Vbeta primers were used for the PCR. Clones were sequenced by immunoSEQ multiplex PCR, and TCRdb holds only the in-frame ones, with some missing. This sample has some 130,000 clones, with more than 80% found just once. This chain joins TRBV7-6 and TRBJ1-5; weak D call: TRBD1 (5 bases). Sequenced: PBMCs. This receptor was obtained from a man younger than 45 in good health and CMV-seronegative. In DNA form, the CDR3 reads TGTGCCAGCAGCTTAGACAGACAGCGCAATCAGCCCCAGCATTTT. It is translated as CASSLDRQRNQPQHF.